Included here is one TCR beta chain sequence, with context. This clonotype was recorded at least ten times. Which antigen it targets is not known. No much larger clonotype is one base removed from it; base qualities were not supplied. The data are from a study of regulatory T cells in long-lasting Graves disease (dated by TCRdb to the early 2020s). Some background on the complete study: Antithyroid drugs had been taken for less than 3 months by newly diagnosed Graves' disease patients. TCR sequencing covered around 13 persistent and 20 or so newly diagnosed Graves' disease patients, about 35 samples in total. Persistent Graves' disease patients were compared with newly diagnosed Graves' disease patients by peripheral blood TCR sequencing and RNA sequencing. The study was conducted in China and was registered as a clinical trial. Overall results and qualifications from the work: Compared with newly diagnosed patients, patients with persistent Graves' disease had lower TCR Shannon entropy and fewer highly expanded clones, which suggests clonal expansion. Because the primary lesion, thyroid tissue, could not be accessed, the study looked at peripheral blood alone. Only the TCR beta chain was sequenced and analyzed. TRBV28, TRBJ1-2 and TRBJ2-5 were preferentially used in persistent disease, while TRBV20-1 and TRBJ2-1 were favored in newly diagnosed disease. The small sample size was acknowledged by the authors as a limitation that may reduce accuracy. A larger number of public clonotypes was shared among persistent patients (more than 2,500) than among newly diagnosed patients (roughly 970).

V and J lose 8 bases and 3 bases, and a span of 17 bases separates them. From a lookup of the germline V gene, CDR1 and CDR2 are SNHLY and FYNNEI. The CDR3 goes from the cysteine to the phenylalanine over 14 residues. Only CDR3 DNA is held: 42 bases, read in frame from base 1. Libraries were prepared through multiplex PCR. Sequencing took place on an Illumina HiSeq 4000. To build TCR beta libraries, CDR3 regions were amplified by Arm-PCR using iRepertoire HTBI primers. Before sequencing, the PCR products went through gel purification. On the authors' methods: Gene usage analysis of CDR3 amino acid clonotypes used the 60 to 80 TRBV and approximately 13 TRBJ segments found across samples. Filtered high-quality paired reads were merged into contigs using COPE and FqMerger. BLAST was used to align contigs to the IMGT TRBV, TRBD and TRBJ reference genes, and CDR3 was defined following IMGT. Clonotypes above 0.1% frequency were classified as highly expanded clones. Shannon entropy was used to measure repertoire diversity, and the Gini coefficient was used to measure V-J evenness. A clonotype found in more than one individual was treated as public. TCRdb passed the public sequencing reads through fastp at Q25 and MiXCR, retaining productive beta sequences. Rows matching on CDR3 protein sequence are summarized as one entry with the most common DNA and genes. The V and J calls and clone size come from TCRdb's table, not from the authors' own analysis. The sample data list hundreds of thousands of distinct CDR3 sequences, and 15% to 20% of these were observed just once. Roughly 25% of the sample is taken by the ten largest.

Interpreted using the paper, the time point label stands for: newly diagnosed GD, antithyroid drugs for less than 3 months. RNA was extracted from PBMCs in TRIzol for both TCR sequencing and RNA sequencing. The diagnosis of Graves' disease was made according to American Thyroid Association guidelines. Patients for the study were recruited at an endocrinology department in Xi'an, China. From each patient, around 9 milliliters of peripheral blood was collected into an EDTA anticoagulant tube. Ficoll Paque Plus density gradient separation was used to isolate PBMCs, and no further T cell sorting was done. An Agilent 2100 Bioanalyzer and agarose gel were used to check RNA quality, while a NanoDrop 2000 measured RNA concentration. These sequences were also reported in another study, on T cells in Graves' hyperthyroidism and ophthalmopathy. Taken from the second paper: Graves' hyperthyroidism was defined as stable when no progression to ophthalmopathy occurred over 18 months of follow-up. The hyperthyroidism patients were between 18 and 65 years old and newly diagnosed, with a disease duration of less than 2 months. Any patient with an uncontrolled infection, another autoimmune disease, pregnancy or lactation was excluded. Diagnoses were established on the basis of clinical symptoms, serum thyroxine and TRAb, thyroid ultrasound, and orbital computed tomography. The TCR CDR3 was subjected to a first round of RT-PCR using the HTBI primer set and the Qiagen OneStep RT-PCR kit. Most expanded thyroid clonotypes (frequency above 0.001) were also found in blood, which suggests that blood repertoires may mirror thyroid immune responses. A 13 V-J signature model separated ophthalmopathy from stable hyperthyroidism, with around 90% sensitivity and 81.08% specificity in cross-validation and 80%/75% in testing. During validation, the model predicted progression to ophthalmopathy a median of approximately 6 months ahead of onset, with around 71% sensitivity and less than 85% specificity. A discovery cohort of around 98 patients, roughly 45 with Graves' ophthalmopathy and roughly 59 with stable Graves' hyperthyroidism, was used to find distinguishing TCR V-J signatures. Prospective prediction of ophthalmopathy was tested in an independent validation cohort consisting of 18 hyperthyroidism patients and approximately 16 patients who later progressed to ophthalmopathy. For training and testing, the 95 to 100 patients in the discovery cohort were randomly divided in a 7:3 ratio. In more than five Graves' hyperthyroidism patients, the study also compared T-cell repertoires from thyroid tissue with T-cell repertoires from blood. After sampling, hyperthyroidism patients received methimazole starting at 30 mg daily, and ophthalmopathy patients received high-dose intravenous methylprednisolone. A second multiplex PCR round built the libraries, followed by size selection and purification. Sequencing of the libraries was done on an Illumina HiSeq2000 using paired-end 100 bp reads. SOAPnuke was used to process the raw data, with reads discarded if the reads contained adapters or uncalled bases, had a mean Phred below 15, or lacked an exact constant-primer or identifier match. COPE v1.2.5 was used to merge high-quality paired reads, and clonotypes were defined as unique nucleotide sequences. Clonotypes were aligned to IMGT TRBV, TRBD and TRBJ reference segments using MiTCR v1.1. Only V-J combinations with frequency above 0.0001, covering approximately 99% of repertoires, were analysed. The TCS score was defined as the ratio of F50 (clonal expansion) to E x V (chaos), calculated using BLOSUM62-based TCRdist between CDR3 peptides within each V-J. Welch's t-statistics and random forest reduced around 520 V-J features to about 12, which were used in a naive Bayes classifier (R e1071). Sample size was not statistically predetermined, and investigators were not blinded to group allocation. TCR Vbeta CDR3 sequencing of roughly 140 peripheral blood samples (43 ophthalmopathy, 70 to 85 hyperthyroidism and roughly 17 progressor patients) is reported in the paper.

The chain joins TRBV2 to TRBJ2-7; the D gene cannot be named for sure. This TCR was recovered from a woman aged 35 to 59 with Graves disease. Donor details come from another sample of the same person, matched by shared clones. The input for sequencing was peripheral blood mononuclear cells (PBMCs), taken at new diagnosis, from a patient treated with antithyroid drugs. The CDR3 region: CASQNPAGIYEQYF. The nucleotide sequence reads as follows: TGTGCCAGCCAGAACCCTGCCGGAATCTACGAGCAGTACTTC.